The clone carrying this T cell receptor (beta chain) has a count of ten or more. The antigen is undetermined. V lost 3 bases to trimming and J lost 3 bases; unmatched junction nucleotides: 5. The length of the CDR3 is 15 residues. Germline lookup yields CDR1 SGHRS and CDR2 YFSETQ. These data belong to a study of metastatic and nonmetastatic thyroid tumors. In the source study's methods: The distant-metastasis classifier for papillary thyroid cancer was built from CDR3 differences across clinicopathological groups. TCRdb redid the clone calls on the PCR reads using MiXCR. TCRdb assigned the V and J calls; the authors' analysis was not used. The data hold roughly 24,000 clones, with 18% observed a single time. Study observations and caveats: According to reports, the diversity of TCR beta was significantly higher in malignant thyroid tumors than in benign nodules, and this held in both blood and tumor samples.

All patients were treatment-naive before thyroid surgery. The material sequenced was adjacent normal tissue. The source is a male donor with papillary thyroid cancer or a benign thyroid nodule (not recorded which). Some clones in this sample may be carry-over from other donors' samples. This chain links TRBV5-1 with TRBJ2-1; 8 bases are a match to TRBD1. The CDR3 is CASSSGQAFYNEQFF. The CDR3 bases are TGCGCCAGCAGCTCGGGACAGGCTTTCTACAATGAGCAGTTCTTC.